A selection of T cell receptor beta chains follows, all from one sample in a study of blood T cell repertoires in COVID-19. The data were produced by immunoSEQ multiplex PCR, yet TCRdb's version contains in-frame clones alone and is incomplete. Among 130,000 or so clones listed, 65% to 85% were seen once. The sequenced sample was peripheral blood. All receptors derive from an elderly woman with acute or convalescent COVID-19. Both conserved end residues are trimmed from each CDR3. Fields, in order: CDR3 protein, V gene, clone size, J gene. Clone size is not always given. Where it is, it says once, few, many or a class for expanded clones.

ASSRKQGVEKLF TRBV4-3 . TRBJ1-4
ASSLGTDSGNTIY TRBV5-1 . TRBJ1-3
ASSLAGVRSEQF TRBV5-8 . TRBJ2-1
ASSPPAGRREKLF TRBV3-1/TRBV3-2 . TRBJ1-4
SVERAGGETQY TRBV29-1 . TRBJ2-5
ASSQLEQGARGELF TRBV14 . TRBJ2-2
ASSPRSGNYGYT TRBV3-1/TRBV3-2 many TRBJ1-2
ASSLQVTNTEAF TRBV11-2 . TRBJ1-1
ASRRLVGEQF TRBV27 . TRBJ2-1
ASGLVITGGTEAF TRBV12-5 few TRBJ1-1
ASSFQGEWRSYEQY TRBV7-9 . TRBJ2-7
ASRAGMQETQY TRBV5-1 few TRBJ2-5
ASNLAGGYGYT TRBV5-6 . TRBJ1-2
ASSPARGGSNQPQH TRBV19 . TRBJ1-5
ASSPGHGTDTQY TRBV4-3 few TRBJ2-3
ASSFSGRGSYNEQF TRBV7-8 . TRBJ2-1
ASSRQGDTEAF TRBV18 few TRBJ1-1
ASRSDRGHREKLF TRBV6-5 . TRBJ1-4
ASSLDGNTGELF TRBV7-2 once TRBJ2-2
ASSPQTGVNQPQH TRBV4-1 . TRBJ1-5
AIKPASADTQY TRBV10-3 once TRBJ2-3
ASSYNWLGETQY TRBV6-2/TRBV6-3 . TRBJ2-5
ASSQASTGISEQF TRBV4-2 . TRBJ2-1
ASSAGTGYNSPLH TRBV9 . TRBJ1-6
ARRQGGGRGNTEAF TRBV4-3 . TRBJ1-1
ASSWERSGETQY TRBV6-2/TRBV6-3 . TRBJ2-5
ASSSDRGYEQY TRBV7-2 . TRBJ2-7
ASRSSSGNTIY TRBV6-5 . TRBJ1-3
ASSVGQGRAQPQH TRBV19 . TRBJ1-5
ASSWQPGGDTEAF TRBV5-8 . TRBJ1-1
ASSQDSISEQY TRBV11-3 . TRBJ2-7
ASSLAAVQETQY TRBV7-9 . TRBJ2-5
ASRGHAGNEKLF TRBV19 . TRBJ1-4
ASSLGRPLGQVLYGYT TRBV5-6 . TRBJ1-2
ASSLGWRQAYYGYT TRBV7-2 . TRBJ1-2
ATSRDRGPPEAF TRBV15 . TRBJ1-1
ASSRGTGYTEAF TRBV19 . TRBJ1-1
ASTSAWRGGPYEQY TRBV21-1 . TRBJ2-7
ASSQDTGRLEQF TRBV4-3 . TRBJ2-1
ASSYSVGTGAYEQY TRBV6-5 few TRBJ2-7
ASSYGVTANYGYT TRBV6-5 . TRBJ1-2
ASRTDRGSYEQY TRBV5-4 . TRBJ2-7
AWRFSTDTQY TRBV30 . TRBJ2-3
ASSHSQQGPYGYT TRBV3-1/TRBV3-2 . TRBJ1-2
ASSSGWGQPQH TRBV12-3/TRBV12-4 . TRBJ1-5
ASSLGIQEF TRBV7-2 . TRBJ2-1
ASSPSGGLNTEAF TRBV9 . TRBJ1-1
ASSPRAGTGRGEQY TRBV19 once TRBJ2-7
ASSYPVRRDNQPQH TRBV6-2/TRBV6-3 few TRBJ1-5
ASSYSEGSLNGYT TRBV6-5 . TRBJ1-2
ASSGRGSNQPQH TRBV19 once TRBJ1-5
ASSLQGTGPVNEQY TRBV18 . TRBJ2-7
AISESGREGPYNEQF TRBV10-3 . TRBJ2-1